One sample yielded the 27 T cell receptor beta chains listed below, sequenced in a study of OX40 agonist ivuxolimab in advanced cancers. The assay was immunoSEQ multiplex PCR, and TCRdb's table has in-frame clones only and misses some. The repertoire includes more than 35,000 clones, 76% of them detected once, and around a quarter sits in the top ten. The sample consisted of CD4+ or CD8+ T cells sorted from blood, taken in a trial of the OX40 agonist ivuxolimab. All receptors derive from an adult with an advanced solid tumor such as melanoma, head and neck, liver or kidney cancer.

The V and J genes are TRBV5-4 and TRBJ2-1; possibly TRBD1 for D (6 bases). The V gene's germline CDR1 is SGHNT and CDR2 YYREEE (reference sequence). The CDR3 length is 12 residues. V was cut by 3 bases and J by 6 bases, with 7 bases left in between. Here the CDR3 DNA reads TGTGCCAGCAGCTCGGACAGCAATGAGCAGTTCTTC. Translated: CASSSDSNEQFF.

The table lists this clone with a few counts. The V gene is TRBV4-2, the J gene TRBJ2-1; D is undetermined. Trimming took off 2 bases at V and 5 bases at J, with 13 bases between the two ends. The CDR3 spans 15 residues. Germline V gives CDR1 LGHNA, CDR2 YNFKEQ. The CDR3 DNA follows: TGTGCCAGCAGCCAAAATTTAGGCCCCGACAATGAGCAGTTCTTC. It yields the protein CASSQNLGPDNEQFF.

This clone was picked up a small number of times. The V gene is TRBV28, the J gene TRBJ1-1; no reliable D call. Germline lookup yields CDR1 MDHEN and CDR2 SYDVKM. V was clipped by 10 bases and J by 4 bases, with 10 bases between them. This CDR3 region has 11 residues. CDR3 nucleotides: TGTGCCACCAAAGTGTCCACTGAAGCTTTCTTT. Its translation: CATKVSTEAFF.

The gene calls are TRBV5-1 and TRBJ1-2; D is unclear. The CDR3 runs to 13 residues. CDR1 is SGHRS and CDR2 is YFSETQ in the germline V gene. Trimming shortened V by 6 bases and J by 1 base, and 10 bases separated the two germline ends. The CDR3 nucleotides read TGCGCCAGCAATCCGACTGGTAACTATGGCTACACCTTC. It is translated as CASNPTGNYGYTF. Variable domain in full (rest from reference TRBV5-1 and TRBJ1-2): KAGVTQTPRYLIKTRGQQVTLSCSPISGHRSVSWYQQTPGQGLQFLFEYFSETQRNKGNFPGRFSGRQFSNSRSEMNVSTLELGDSALYLCASNPTGNYGYTFGSGTRLTVV.

V is TRBV10-3 and J is TRBJ2-2; 12 bases map to TRBD1. The CDR3 contains 15 residues. The ends lost 6 bases at V and 5 bases at J; junction bases unmatched: 4. Per the germline V gene, CDR1 is ENHRY and CDR2 is SYGVKD. DNA of the CDR3: TGTGCCATCAGAGGGGACAGGGGGCTTACCGGGGAGCTGTTTTTT. Its protein product is CAIRGDRGLTGELFF.

V gene TRBV5-1 combines with J gene TRBJ2-3; 7 bases line up with TRBD2. Per germline, CDR1 SGHRS and CDR2 YFSETQ. The CDR3 is 15 residues long. The V gene end was trimmed by 4 bases and the J gene end by 0 bases; junction bases not matched to a gene: 5. The CDR3, as DNA: TGCGCCAGCAGCCCCACTAGCGCAAGCACAGATACGCAGTATTTT. Protein product: CASSPTSASTDTQYF.

V gene TRBV9 combines with J gene TRBJ2-1; D gene unclear. Trimming took off 1 base at V and 3 bases at J, with 8 bases between the two ends. This CDR3 has 14 residues. Germline assignment: CDR1 SGDLS and CDR2 YYNGEE. Here the CDR3 reads CASSVSGYYNEQFF. CDR3 sequence (DNA): TGTGCCAGCAGCGTATCTGGGTACTACAATGAGCAGTTCTTC. Filled out from reference TRBV9 and TRBJ2-1, the complete variable domain reads DSGVTQTPKHLITATGQRVTLRCSPRSGDLSVYWYQQSLDQGLQFLIQYYNGEERAKGNILERFSAQQFPDLHSELNLSSLELGDSALYFCASSVSGYYNEQFFGPGTRLTVL.

The rearrangement links TRBV18 to TRBJ1-4, with 9 bases aligning to TRBD1. Germline V lookup: CDR1 KGHSH, CDR2 LQKENI. This CDR3 comprises 14 residues. J lost 7 bases, V lost 3 bases, and 3 bases had no gene match. CDR3 in amino acids: CASSPGQGSEKLFF. The CDR3 DNA reads as TGTGCCAGCTCACCGGGACAGGGTAGTGAAAAACTGTTTTTT.

This chain connects TRBV4-2 to TRBJ1-5; no clear D. This CDR3 has 15 amino acids. Trimming left V 0 bases short and J 4 bases short, with 10 bases between. From germline, CDR1 is LGHNA and CDR2 YNFKEQ. The CDR3 DNA follows: TGTGCCAGCAGCCAAGATAGGACCCCTAATCAGCCCCAGCATTTT. Its translation: CASSQDRTPNQPQHF.

This rearrangement joins TRBV6-1 to TRBJ2-5, with 7 positions matching TRBD1. Matching the DNA end better, TRBJ2-7 makes the J call doubtful. Germline V gives CDR1 MNHNS, CDR2 SASEGT. The CDR3 has 15 residues. The CDR3 coding sequence is TGTGCCAGCAGATCCGAAGGGACAGCCTCCTACGAGCAGTACTTC. It codes for CASRSEGTASYEQYF.

The V gene is TRBV30, the J gene TRBJ2-7; the D gene is possibly TRBD1 (5 bases). V was pared by 1 base and J by 12 bases, with 16 bases between. Germline values: CDR1 GTSNPN, CDR2 SVGIG (reference sequence). The CDR3 length is 12 residues. CDR3 protein: CAWSAKPRAAYF. The DNA of the CDR3 is TGTGCCTGGAGTGCGAAGCCCAGGGCGGCGTACTTC.

This clone was detected only once. The V and J genes are TRBV2 and TRBJ2-7; D might be TRBD2 (5 bases). The CDR3 spans 15 residues. From germline, CDR1 is SNHLY and CDR2 FYNNEI. V lost 3 bases, J lost 2 bases, and 14 bases lay in between. The CDR3 reads CASSERAASTYEQYV. The DNA of the CDR3 is TGTGCCAGCAGTGAGAGGGCAGCTTCCACCTACGAGCAGTACGTC.

This sequence joins TRBV6-9 and TRBJ2-3; D remains ambiguous. Germline-derived CDR1 and CDR2 are MNHGY and SVAAGI. The CDR3 runs 13 residues. The V gene lost 3 bases and the J gene lost 5 bases, with 9 bases spanning the gap. CDR3: CASSYDLRDTQYF. The CDR3 DNA follows: TGTGCCAGCAGTTACGATCTGCGAGATACGCAGTATTTT.

The V and J genes are TRBV2 and TRBJ2-2; TRBD1 aligns across 7 bases. Germline trimming cut 8 bases from V and 2 bases from J; bases unmatched to any gene: 2. The length of the CDR3 is 13 residues. The V gene's germline CDR1 is SNHLY and CDR2 FYNNEI. CDR3 sequence: CASGTENTGELFF. CDR3 sequence (DNA): TGTGCCAGCGGGACAGAAAACACCGGGGAGCTGTTTTTT.

This chain uses TRBV30 with TRBJ2-7; no firm D call. CDR1 GTSNPN and CDR2 SVGIG come from the germline V gene (reference sequence). This CDR3 is 13 amino acids long. V dropped 2 bases and J dropped 3 bases, with 11 bases sitting between them. The CDR3, as DNA: TGTGCCTGGAGTTACAGACCGGGCTACGAGCAGTACGTC. It specifies CAWSYRPGYEQYV.

A single count supports this clone. The chain combines TRBV27 with TRBJ2-7; possibly TRBD2 for D (6 bases). Germline assignment: CDR1 MNHEY and CDR2 SMNVEV (reference sequence). Trimming left V 2 bases short and J 2 bases short, with 13 bases between. CDR3 size: 15 residues. The CDR3: CASSLGWGVAYEQYF. As DNA, the CDR3 is TGTGCCAGCAGTTTAGGATGGGGGGTCGCCTACGAGCAGTACTTC.

The rearrangement links TRBV11-2 to TRBJ2-7, with 8 nucleotides matching TRBD2. The trim removed 6 bases at V and 4 bases at J, leaving 14 bases unmatched. Germline V CDR1 and CDR2: SGHAT, FQNNGV. The CDR3 totals 16 residues. CDR3 coding DNA: TGTGCCAGCAGAAAGATACGGGGGGGGCCGATTTACGAGCAGTACTTC. Its translation: CASRKIRGGPIYEQYF.

V and J are TRBV7-9 and TRBJ2-5, with 8 nucleotides matching TRBD2. The V gene end was trimmed by 2 bases and the J gene end by 5 bases; junction bases not matched to a gene: 7. Germline-derived CDR1 and CDR2 are SEHNR and FQNEAQ (reference sequence). The CDR3 has 15 residues. The CDR3 DNA sequence: TGTGCCAGCAGCTTAAACGGGGGGGCCGGTGAGACCCAGTACTTC. It translates to CASSLNGGAGETQYF. The entire variable domain, with the rest obtained from reference TRBV7-9 and TRBJ2-5, is as follows: DTGVSQNPRHKITKRGQNVTFRCDPISEHNRLYWYRQTLGQGPEFLTYFQNEAQLEKSRLLSDRFSAERPKGSFSTLEIQRTEQGDSAMYLCASSLNGGAGETQYFGPGTRLLVL.

This chain links TRBV6-5 with TRBJ1-2; maybe TRBD1 (6 bases). The CDR3 runs to 14 residues. Germline lookup yields CDR1 MNHEY and CDR2 SVGAGI. Deletions cut 6 bases from V and 1 base from J, with 12 bases between. CDR3 nucleotides: TGTGCCAGCAGAAAAAGGGGGGTTAACTATGGCTACACCTTC. It translates to CASRKRGVNYGYTF.

The chain uses TRBV11-3 and TRBJ1-2; D call uncertain. Germline CDR1 and CDR2: SGHNT and YENEEA. This CDR3 comprises 13 residues. Between the trimmed V and J ends, which lost 1 base and 7 bases, there was a span of 10 bases. This CDR3 is CASSLGGVGGYTF. The CDR3 nucleotides are TGTGCCAGCAGCTTAGGGGGAGTAGGTGGCTACACCTTC.

The chain links TRBV10-1 to TRBJ1-1; tentative D call: TRBD1 (5 bases). The CDR3 has 18 amino acids. V was pared by 0 bases and J by 1 base, with 18 bases between. The germline gives CDR1 WNHNN, CDR2 SYGVQD (reference sequence). The CDR3 region is CASSESTIRDRRNTEAFF. DNA for the CDR3: TGCGCCAGCAGTGAGTCTACGATCCGGGACCGCCGGAACACTGAAGCTTTCTTT.

This clone has more than one count but fewer than ten. The chain combines TRBV27 with TRBJ1-1; D is undetermined. Germline-derived CDR1 and CDR2 are MNHEY and SMNVEV (reference sequence). The CDR3 runs to 13 residues. V was shortened by 6 bases and J by 0 bases, with 8 bases between the two germline ends. CDR3 sequence reads: CASSLYLNTEAFF. The CDR3 nucleotides read TGTGCCAGCAGCCTTTACCTGAACACTGAAGCTTTCTTT.

The gene calls are TRBV11-2 and TRBJ2-7, with no clear D. The germline CDR1 and CDR2 sequences are SGHAT and FQNNGV. V lost 1 base and J lost 6, with 7 bases in between. This CDR3 is 12 amino acids long. CDR3 protein: CASSLVGLEQYF. The CDR3 DNA reads as TGTGCCAGCAGCTTAGTAGGCCTCGAGCAGTACTTC.

The gene calls are TRBV2 and TRBJ1-6; D is unclear. Trimming took off 6 bases at V and 0 bases at J, with 12 bases between the two ends. The CDR3 covers 16 residues. Germline lookup yields CDR1 SNHLY and CDR2 FYNNEI. CDR3 loop: CASRQSPDSYNSPLHF. The CDR3 DNA sequence: TGTGCCAGCAGACAGTCCCCAGACTCCTATAATTCACCCCTCCACTTT.

The rearrangement uses TRBV23-1 and TRBJ1-5; D call uncertain. TRBV23-1 is known as an ORF, though its function is uncertain. The germline V and J ends were trimmed by 1 base and 0 bases, with 7 bases remaining between them. CDR3 size: 15 residues. DNA of the CDR3: TGCGCCAGCAGTCAATACGCGGTTAGCAATCAGCCCCAGCATTTT. Protein: CASSQYAVSNQPQHF.

This chain joins TRBV7-9 and TRBJ1-1; perhaps TRBD1 as D (5 bases). Trimming removed 4 bases at V and 1 base at J, with 10 bases between. The CDR3 is 14 amino acids. Germline values: CDR1 SEHNR, CDR2 FQNEAQ (reference sequence). The CDR3 DNA follows: TGTGCCAGCAGCTCAGGGATCGGGAACACTGAAGCTTTCTTT. It translates to CASSSGIGNTEAFF.

The J gene is TRBJ1-3, the V gene TRBV5-1; the D is unclear. The CDR3 has 12 amino acids. Germline CDR1 SGHRS, CDR2 YFSETQ. The V end was cut by 4 bases, the J end by 4 bases, with 6 bases between. The CDR3 bases are TGCGCCAGCAGCCAACAGGGAAACACCATATATTTT. This gives the protein CASSQQGNTIYF.